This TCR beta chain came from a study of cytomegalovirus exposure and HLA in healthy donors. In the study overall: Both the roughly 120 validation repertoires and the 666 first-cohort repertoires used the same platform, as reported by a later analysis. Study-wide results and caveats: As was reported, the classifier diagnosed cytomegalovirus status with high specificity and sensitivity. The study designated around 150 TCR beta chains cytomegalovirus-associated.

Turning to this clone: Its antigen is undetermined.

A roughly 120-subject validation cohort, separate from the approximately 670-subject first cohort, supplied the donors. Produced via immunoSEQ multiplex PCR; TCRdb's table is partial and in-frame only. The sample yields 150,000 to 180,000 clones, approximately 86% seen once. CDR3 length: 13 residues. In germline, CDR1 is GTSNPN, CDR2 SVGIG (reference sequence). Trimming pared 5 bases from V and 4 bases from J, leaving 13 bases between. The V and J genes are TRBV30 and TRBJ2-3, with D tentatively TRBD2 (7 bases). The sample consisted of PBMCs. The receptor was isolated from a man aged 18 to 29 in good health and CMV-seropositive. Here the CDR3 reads CAWGAGAADTQYF. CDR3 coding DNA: TGTGCCTGGGGGGCGGGGGCTGCAGATACGCAGTATTTT.